This T cell receptor (beta chain) was profiled in a study of T cells in Graves' hyperthyroidism and ophthalmopathy. Overall study findings and caveats: Most clonotypes that expanded in the thyroid above 0.001 also showed up in blood.

The CDR3 length is 15 residues. Germline CDR1 reads SGHRS; CDR2 reads YFSETQ. The J segment lost 6 bases and the V segment lost 5 bases, leaving 8 bases of the junction unmatched. The investigators amplified TCR beta CDR3 regions from RNA transcripts. A first-round RT-PCR of the TCR CDR3 used the HTBI primer set. TCRdb redid the calling of the multiplex PCR reads with MiXCR, one entry per CDR3 protein. The profile shows 550,000 to 600,000 distinct CDR3 sequences, approximately 15% of them singletons. Diagnoses were made from clinical symptoms, serum measures (thyroxine and TRAb), thyroid ultrasound and orbital computed tomography. This clonotype was recorded many times. What it binds is unknown.

The V gene is TRBV5-1, the J gene TRBJ2-1, with 10 bases identical to TRBD2. This clonotype was sampled from a woman between 18 and 29 years old with Graves' ophthalmopathy. Specimen: blood. The chain's CDR3 is CASRLPSGSSNEQFF. In DNA, the CDR3 is TGCGCCAGCAGGTTGCCTAGCGGGAGTTCCAATGAGCAGTTCTTC.